This TCR beta chain was identified during a study of blood T cell repertoires in COVID-19. Here immunoSEQ multiplex PCR was the method, and the copy in TCRdb shows in-frame clones only, minus some. The table lists roughly 200,000 clones, 70% to 90% of them singletons. V was cut by 5 bases and J by 2 bases, with 12 bases left in between. This CDR3 is built from 14 residues. Per germline, CDR1 SEHNR and CDR2 FQNEAQ (reference sequence). The chain couples TRBV7-9 to TRBJ1-2, with unresolved D. Material for sequencing was PBMCs or T cells enriched from blood (not recorded which). This clonotype was sampled from a man aged 40-49 years who had recovered from COVID-19. The CDR3 reads CASSPGSGNYGYTF. The CDR3 DNA reads TGTGCCAGCAGCCCCGGTAGCGGAAACTATGGCTACACCTTC.